This passage covers 22 T cell receptor beta chains from one sample sequenced in a study of CD8+ T cells in alopecia areata. RNA was extracted and reverse transcribed into cDNA as the sequencing template. Profiling relied on immunoSEQ multiplex PCR, and the TCRdb table lists in-frame clones only, not all of them. Among roughly 110,000 clones listed, around 50% were seen once. The treatment here: oral pan-JAK inhibitor, 5-10 mg twice daily. The sample in question was CD8+ T cells sorted from blood, obtained at week 24, from a patient treated with tofacitinib. These receptor sequences come from a human donor with alopecia areata.

This rearrangement joins TRBV4-1 to TRBJ1-2, with D perhaps matching TRBD1 (5 bases). The length of the CDR3 is 13 residues. Looked up from germline, CDR1 is MGHRA and CDR2 is YSYEKL. Trimming cost V 1 base and J 6 bases, with 9 bases left between them. The CDR3 region has the DNA TGCGCCAGCAGCCAAGTCGGAGGGGATGGCTACACCTTC. Amino acid sequence: CASSQVGGDGYTF.

The chain uses TRBV29-1 and TRBJ1-2; the match to TRBD1 covers 8 bases. Germline V lookup: CDR1 SQVTM, CDR2 ANQGSEA. CDR3 length equals 15 residues. V shed 3 bases, J shed 2 bases, and the junction held 8 bases outside the gene matches. This CDR3 reads CSVDLPGGPNYGYTF. CDR3 nucleotide sequence: TGCAGCGTTGATCTCCCAGGGGGCCCCAACTATGGCTACACCTTC. The full variable domain, in which reference TRBV29-1 and TRBJ1-2 provide the parts outside the CDR3, is SAVISQKPSRDICQRGTSLTIQCQVDSQVTMMFWYRQQPGQSLTLIATANQGSEATYESGFVIDKFPISRPNLTFSTLTVSNMSPEDSSIYLCSVDLPGGPNYGYTFGSGTRLTVV.

V usage is TRBV5-4 and J usage is TRBJ2-7; 7 bases line up with TRBD2. J was trimmed by 6 bases and V by 4 bases; bases with no gene match: 7. The CDR3 runs to 13 residues. CDR1 SGHNT and CDR2 YYREEE come from the germline V gene (reference sequence). The CDR3 sequence is CASSSGVLLEQYF. The DNA for the CDR3 is TGTGCCAGCAGCAGCGGGGTTCTCCTCGAGCAGTACTTC.

This clone was seen more than once but under ten times. CDR3 sequence reads: CASSEALGYRVSDTQYF. The CDR3 DNA reads TGTGCCAGCAGTGAAGCTCTGGGCTATCGGGTTTCGGATACGCAGTATTTT. The rearrangement uses TRBV6-1 and TRBJ2-3; D call uncertain. V lost 0 bases, J lost 6 bases, and 19 bases lay in between. The CDR3 loop spans 17 amino acids. Germline V lookup: CDR1 MNHNS, CDR2 SASEGT.

J is TRBJ1-2 and V is TRBV7-9; no clear D gene. There are 14 residues in the CDR3. Germline-derived CDR1 and CDR2 are SEHNR and FQNEAQ (reference sequence). V was cut by 4 bases and J by 9 bases, with 18 bases left in between. The DNA of the CDR3 is TGTGCCAGCAGCTCGGTCGAGCTCCCAGTGAGCTACACCTTC. Translated: CASSSVELPVSYTF. The variable domain in full, completed from reference TRBV7-9 and TRBJ1-2, reads DTGVSQNPRHKITKRGQNVTFRCDPISEHNRLYWYRQTLGQGPEFLTYFQNEAQLEKSRLLSDRFSAERPKGSFSTLEIQRTEQGDSAMYLCASSSVELPVSYTFGSGTRLTVV.

This chain uses TRBV27 with TRBJ1-2, with a tentative D call TRBD1 (6 bases). The V and J ends lost 7 bases and 0 bases respectively, with 21 bases between them. The CDR3 length is 17 residues. Germline CDR1 and CDR2: MNHEY and SMNVEV (reference sequence). CDR3 DNA sequence: TGTGCCAGCACTAGATCGGGAGGGGGAACCCCTAACTATGGCTACACCTTC. It translates to CASTRSGGGTPNYGYTF.

This chain links TRBV2 with TRBJ2-5; 12 bases agree with TRBD2. Germline loops: CDR1 SNHLY, CDR2 FYNNEI. The CDR3 totals 16 residues. V trimming: 6 bases; J trimming: 1 base; junction bases outside the gene matches: 6. The CDR3 DNA follows: TGTGCCAGCAGGGGACTAGCGGGCAAGGGCCAAGAGACCCAGTACTTC. Protein sequence: CASRGLAGKGQETQYF.

In its sample, this clone was seen a few times. V is TRBV13 and J is TRBJ1-6, with TRBD1 matching 9 bases. The V gene end was trimmed by 1 base and the J gene end by 10 bases; junction bases not matched to a gene: 8. Germline V gene data show CDR1 as PRHDT and CDR2 as FYEKMQ (reference sequence). CDR3 length: 16 amino acids. The CDR3 nucleotides read TGTGCCAGCAGCTTAGAAGGGACAGGGAGCGACTCACCCCTCCACTTT. Translating gives CASSLEGTGSDSPLHF.

The chain carries TRBV9 and TRBJ1-3, with D possibly TRBD1 on 5 matching bases. The CDR3 is made up of 14 amino acids. Germline V lookup: CDR1 SGDLS, CDR2 YYNGEE. V gave up 2 bases and J gave up 4 bases, with 10 bases separating them. The CDR3 DNA sequence: TGTGCCAGCAGCGTGGCGGGGCGGGGAAACACCATATATTTT. Protein sequence: CASSVAGRGNTIYF.

V and J are TRBV10-3 and TRBJ2-3; 7 nucleotides match TRBD1. In germline, CDR1 is ENHRY, CDR2 SYGVKD. The CDR3 extends over 15 amino acids. With 5 bases clipped from V and 6 bases from J, the junction kept 11 bases outside the gene matches. In DNA, the CDR3 is TGTGCCATCAGTCACAGGGGCCCACCGAGCGATACGCAGTATTTT. As protein: CAISHRGPPSDTQYF.

V gene TRBV30 combines with J gene TRBJ1-5; 10 bases are shared with TRBD1. The CDR3 consists of 14 residues. After removal of 3 bases from V and 4 bases from J, the junction contained 3 bases not matched to a gene. Germline V lookup: CDR1 GTSNPN, CDR2 SVGIG (reference sequence). The CDR3 spells CAWSLDRGNQPQHF. Written as DNA, the CDR3 is TGTGCCTGGAGCCTGGACAGGGGGAATCAGCCCCAGCATTTT.

The rearrangement links TRBV4-1 to TRBJ2-1; TRBD2 matches at 10 bases. Germline values: CDR1 MGHRA, CDR2 YSYEKL. Unmatched junction bases numbered 16, after V lost 4 bases and J lost 4 bases. The CDR3 contains 19 residues. CDR3 region: CASSRRPGVLAGYYNEQFF. The DNA for the CDR3 is TGCGCCAGCAGCCGTCGCCCCGGGGTACTAGCGGGGTATTACAATGAGCAGTTCTTC.

The chain has TRBV2 and TRBJ2-1; 7 nucleotides match TRBD2. Unmatched junction bases numbered 7, after V lost 7 bases and J lost 1 base. Germline V gene sequence: CDR1 SNHLY, CDR2 FYNNEI. This CDR3 contains 15 residues. The CDR3 nucleotides read TGTGCCAGCACCTGGGTTAGCGGGTCCTACAATGAGCAGTTCTTC. Its translation: CASTWVSGSYNEQFF.

The chain carries TRBV6-5 and TRBJ2-5; a possible D gene is TRBD2 (5 bases). This CDR3 spans 15 amino acids. Trimming took off 0 bases at V and 2 bases at J, with 10 bases between the two ends. The germline gives CDR1 MNHEY, CDR2 SVGAGI. The DNA for the CDR3 is TGTGCCAGCAGTTACTCGACCGGGGTACAAGAGACCCAGTACTTC. Encoded protein: CASSYSTGVQETQYF.

V is TRBV29-1 and J is TRBJ2-2; 14 nucleotides match TRBD2. J was trimmed by 4 bases and V by 1 base; bases with no gene match: 8. Per germline, CDR1 SQVTM and CDR2 ANQGSEA. CDR3 length: 18 residues. The DNA of the CDR3 is TGCAGCGTTGAAGCTAGACTAGCGGGGGGGCGCGTCACCGGGGAGCTGTTTTTT. Translation gives CSVEARLAGGRVTGELFF.

This chain connects TRBV12-5 to TRBJ1-5; D not certain. The V end lost 2 bases, the J end lost 0 bases, and 17 bases lay between the germline ends. Germline CDR1 reads LGHNT; CDR2 reads FRNRAP. CDR3 length equals 18 residues. CDR3 nucleotides: TGTGCTAGTGGTTTGAGCTCCATCGCGGTGATTAGCAATCAGCCCCAGCATTTT. Protein: CASGLSSIAVISNQPQHF.

CDR3 in DNA: TGTGCTAGTGGTTTGGCCAGTAGCGCTGAGCAGTTCTTC. Its translation: CASGLASSAEQFF. V and J are TRBV12-5 and TRBJ2-1; maybe TRBD2 (5 bases). Germline V CDR1 and CDR2: LGHNT, FRNRAP. The length of the CDR3 is 13 residues. V was clipped by 1 base and J by 9 bases, with 10 bases between them.

CDR3 loop: CASSPGLGTDTQYF. CDR3 DNA: TGTGCCAGCAGCCCAGGACTGGGGACAGATACGCAGTATTTT. The V call is TRBV5-6, the J call TRBJ2-3; weak D call: TRBD2 (5 bases). The V end was cut by 4 bases, the J end by 3 bases, with 12 bases between. CDR3 length equals 14 residues. Germline CDR1 and CDR2: SGHDT and YYEEEE.

The J gene is TRBJ1-2, the V gene TRBV7-9; D remains unclear. CDR1 and CDR2 from the germline V gene are SEHNR and FQNEAQ (reference sequence). The ends were cut back, 4 bases at V and 3 bases at J, with 15 bases in the middle. The CDR3 runs to 15 residues. CDR3 nucleotides: TGTGCCAGCAGCTCCCCCATTAGGTTAGACTATGGCTACACCTTC. It yields the protein CASSSPIRLDYGYTF.

The chain is built from TRBV30 and TRBJ2-2, with 8 bases fitting TRBD1. The CDR3 consists of 16 residues. V dropped 4 bases and J dropped 3; count of bases not matched to a gene: 10. From germline, CDR1 is GTSNPN and CDR2 SVGIG (reference sequence). The CDR3 bases are TGTGCCTGGACCTCGGGTACAGGGGGTCACACCGGGGAGCTGTTTTTT. This encodes CAWTSGTGGHTGELFF.

The chain employs TRBV20-1 and TRBJ2-1, with 7 bases aligning to TRBD2. Germline lookup yields CDR1 DFQATT and CDR2 SNEGSKA (reference sequence). Trimming removed 2 bases from V and 8 bases from J; junction bases left unmatched: 0. The CDR3 length is 11 residues. The CDR3 sequence is CSARLADEQFF. CDR3 DNA sequence: TGCAGTGCTAGACTAGCGGATGAGCAGTTCTTC.

The rearrangement links TRBV30 to TRBJ1-5; maybe TRBD1 (6 bases). The CDR3 loop spans 16 amino acids. In germline, CDR1 is GTSNPN, CDR2 SVGIG (reference sequence). V lost 0 bases, J lost 6 bases, and 18 bases lay in between. CDR3 bases: TGTGCCTGGAGTGTACTGGGAGGGGGGTTGAGTCAGCCCCAGCATTTT. It is translated as CAWSVLGGGLSQPQHF.